This is a list of T cell receptor beta chains from one sample in a study of identifying expanded T cells in peripheral blood. Using immunoSEQ multiplex PCR, the repertoire was profiled, and TCRdb retains in-frame clones only, with some absent. The sample carries more than 55,000 clones, around 87% recorded once. The source material was blood. These receptors were taken from a person between 18 and 75 years old in good health. CDR3s include the opening cysteine and the closing phenylalanine or tryptophan. Fields, in order: CDR3 DNA, CDR3 protein, J gene, V gene, clone size, D gene. D genes are given only for firm matches. Only part of the rows carry a size: once, few, many, or a class if the clone is expanded.

cdr3_nt: TGTGCCAGCAGTGACGGCTTGTGGGGGCGCGTTTCTTACGAGCAGTACTTC; cdr3_aa: CASSDGLWGRVSYEQYF; j_call: TRBJ2-7; v_call: TRBV6-4; clone_size: few; d_call: NA
cdr3_nt: TGTGCCAGCAGTCGCTCCTCCGGGACAGGGAGGTCCGGGGAGCTGTTTTTT; cdr3_aa: CASSRSSGTGRSGELFF; j_call: TRBJ2-2; v_call: TRBV28; clone_size: NA; d_call: TRBD1
cdr3_nt: TGTGCCAGCAGTTACCTAGGGCTCGATAATTCACCCCTCCACTTT; cdr3_aa: CASSYLGLDNSPLHF; j_call: TRBJ1-6; v_call: TRBV6-5; clone_size: NA; d_call: NA
cdr3_nt: TGTGCCAGCAGCTTAGGTCGACTGAACTATGGCTACACCTTC; cdr3_aa: CASSLGRLNYGYTF; j_call: TRBJ1-2; v_call: TRBV7-9; clone_size: NA; d_call: NA
cdr3_nt: TGCGCCAGCAGCTTGGGGGCTCACAATGAGCAGTTCTTC; cdr3_aa: CASSLGAHNEQFF; j_call: TRBJ2-1; v_call: TRBV5-1; clone_size: NA; d_call: NA
cdr3_nt: TGTGCCAGCACTTCTCCCGGACTGGGCTCTGGGGCCAACGTCCTGACTTTC; cdr3_aa: CASTSPGLGSGANVLTF; j_call: TRBJ2-6; v_call: TRBV28; clone_size: few; d_call: NA
cdr3_nt: TGTGCCATCAGTGAGAACACGAACACTGAAGCTTTCTTT; cdr3_aa: CAISENTNTEAFF; j_call: TRBJ1-1; v_call: TRBV10-3; clone_size: once; d_call: NA
cdr3_nt: TGTGCCAGCAGCCCCCTCGGAGGGGGCTTAGGAGGCTACACCTTC; cdr3_aa: CASSPLGGGLGGYTF; j_call: TRBJ1-2; v_call: TRBV28; clone_size: NA; d_call: TRBD1
cdr3_nt: TGTGCCAGCAGCTTAGCGGAGACCGGGGAGCTGTTTTTT; cdr3_aa: CASSLAETGELFF; j_call: TRBJ2-2; v_call: TRBV7-3; clone_size: NA; d_call: NA
cdr3_nt: TGTGCCTGGAGTGGAGGGGGTTCCTACGAGCAGTACTTC; cdr3_aa: CAWSGGGSYEQYF; j_call: TRBJ2-7; v_call: TRBV30; clone_size: NA; d_call: NA
cdr3_nt: TGTGCCAGCAGCCGGACAGCGGCCCCTACGACCCAGTACTTC; cdr3_aa: CASSRTAAPTTQYF; j_call: TRBJ2-5; v_call: TRBV11-1; clone_size: NA; d_call: NA
cdr3_nt: TGTGCCAGCAGTTACAGGGACTCCTATAATTCACCCCTCCACTTT; cdr3_aa: CASSYRDSYNSPLHF; j_call: TRBJ1-6; v_call: TRBV6-6; clone_size: NA; d_call: NA
cdr3_nt: TGTGCCAGCAGTAGTGGTCCTAGCGGGAGGTTTCACTACAATGAGCAGTTCTTC; cdr3_aa: CASSSGPSGRFHYNEQFF; j_call: TRBJ2-1; v_call: TRBV7-7; clone_size: NA; d_call: TRBD2
cdr3_nt: TGTGCCAGCAGCTTCAACAGGGACCTCACAGATACGCAGTATTTT; cdr3_aa: CASSFNRDLTDTQYF; j_call: TRBJ2-3; v_call: TRBV7-3; clone_size: NA; d_call: NA
cdr3_nt: TGTGCCAGCAGTTTACTGCCCTGGACTAGCGGCACAGATACGCAGTATTTT; cdr3_aa: CASSLLPWTSGTDTQYF; j_call: TRBJ2-3; v_call: TRBV27; clone_size: NA; d_call: TRBD2
cdr3_nt: TGTGCCAGCAGTTGGGCGGACAGGCGGTCTAATTCACCCCTCCACTTT; cdr3_aa: CASSWADRRSNSPLHF; j_call: TRBJ1-6; v_call: TRBV6-6; clone_size: NA; d_call: TRBD1
cdr3_nt: TGTGCCAGCAGCCCGCCGACTAGCGGGGAACTAAGCAATGAGCAGTTCTTC; cdr3_aa: CASSPPTSGELSNEQFF; j_call: TRBJ2-1; v_call: TRBV11-1; clone_size: NA; d_call: TRBD2
cdr3_nt: TGTGCCAGCAGCTTAGGAGCTAGCGAGGATGAGCAGTTCTTC; cdr3_aa: CASSLGASEDEQFF; j_call: TRBJ2-1; v_call: TRBV7-2; clone_size: NA; d_call: NA
cdr3_nt: TGTGCTAGTGGTTTTGGAACTAGCGGGTCCGGGGAGCTGTTTTTT; cdr3_aa: CASGFGTSGSGELFF; j_call: TRBJ2-2; v_call: TRBV12-5; clone_size: NA; d_call: TRBD2
cdr3_nt: TGTGCCAGCACCTTCTTCAATGAGCAGTTCTTC; cdr3_aa: CASTFFNEQFF; j_call: TRBJ2-1; v_call: TRBV27; clone_size: NA; d_call: NA
cdr3_nt: TGTGCCAGCAGCGGGGGGGAAGAGACCCAGTACTTC; cdr3_aa: CASSGGEETQYF; j_call: TRBJ2-5; v_call: TRBV9; clone_size: NA; d_call: NA
cdr3_nt: TGTGCCAGCAGTTATGGCGCGGCTACACACTACAATGAGCAGTTCTTC; cdr3_aa: CASSYGAATHYNEQFF; j_call: TRBJ2-1; v_call: TRBV6-5; clone_size: NA; d_call: NA
cdr3_nt: TGTGCCAGTAGTACACCGCAGGGAACCTCCACTCTGCAGTACTTC; cdr3_aa: CASSTPQGTSTLQYF; j_call: TRBJ2-7; v_call: TRBV19; clone_size: NA; d_call: NA
cdr3_nt: TGCGCCAGCAGCCAAGCGCGAGGATCTGGGGCCAACGTCCTGACTTTC; cdr3_aa: CASSQARGSGANVLTF; j_call: TRBJ2-6; v_call: TRBV4-1; clone_size: NA; d_call: NA
cdr3_nt: TGTGCCAGTGTATCTACAGGGACCCGGGAAGAGCAGTACTTC; cdr3_aa: CASVSTGTREEQYF; j_call: TRBJ2-7; v_call: TRBV6-1; clone_size: NA; d_call: NA
cdr3_nt: TGTGCCAGCATCATTCCCCGAATCGGCACTGAAGCTTTCTTT; cdr3_aa: CASIIPRIGTEAFF; j_call: TRBJ1-1; v_call: TRBV2; clone_size: NA; d_call: NA
cdr3_nt: TGTGCCAGCAGCTTTACCGTATCTGGGGCCAACGTCCTGACTTTC; cdr3_aa: CASSFTVSGANVLTF; j_call: TRBJ2-6; v_call: TRBV7-9; clone_size: NA; d_call: NA
cdr3_nt: TGTGCCTGGGAGGGAGACTACGAGCAGTACTTC; cdr3_aa: CAWEGDYEQYF; j_call: TRBJ2-7; v_call: TRBV30; clone_size: NA; d_call: NA
cdr3_nt: TGTGCCAGCAGCCAACAGGGGCACACTGAAGCTTTCTTT; cdr3_aa: CASSQQGHTEAFF; j_call: TRBJ1-1; v_call: TRBV7-3; clone_size: few; d_call: TRBD1
cdr3_nt: TGTGCCAGCAGCTTGAGGGACACAGATACGCAGTATTTT; cdr3_aa: CASSLRDTDTQYF; j_call: TRBJ2-3; v_call: TRBV5-6; clone_size: NA; d_call: NA
cdr3_nt: TGTGCCAGCAGTTTTGGCCCTAATTCACCCCTCCACTTT; cdr3_aa: CASSFGPNSPLHF; j_call: TRBJ1-6; v_call: TRBV6-5; clone_size: NA; d_call: NA
cdr3_nt: TGTGCCAGCAGCCAAGTCCGGGGTTCGACTGAAGCTTTCTTT; cdr3_aa: CASSQVRGSTEAFF; j_call: TRBJ1-1; v_call: TRBV4-2; clone_size: once; d_call: NA
cdr3_nt: TGCGCCAGCAGCCAGACCAGGGGGGGGGAGCAGTACTTC; cdr3_aa: CASSQTRGGEQYF; j_call: TRBJ2-7; v_call: TRBV4-1; clone_size: NA; d_call: NA
cdr3_nt: TGCGCCAGCAGCTTGGCCGGGCTCCTAGCCCTTCAGACCCAGTACTTC; cdr3_aa: CASSLAGLLALQTQYF; j_call: TRBJ2-5; v_call: TRBV5-1; clone_size: NA; d_call: NA
cdr3_nt: TGTGCCAGCAGTTTGGGGGGGCAATTCGCAGATACGCAGTATTTT; cdr3_aa: CASSLGGQFADTQYF; j_call: TRBJ2-3; v_call: TRBV28; clone_size: NA; d_call: NA
cdr3_nt: TGTGCCAGCAGCTTACGTCCCCGACAGGGCTTTAATGAAAAACTGTTTTTT; cdr3_aa: CASSLRPRQGFNEKLFF; j_call: TRBJ1-4; v_call: TRBV11-3; clone_size: NA; d_call: TRBD1